Listed below are T cell receptor beta chains from one sample, sequenced in a study. TCRdb called the RT-PCR reads again in MiXCR, with one record for every CDR3 protein. Here the sample spans fewer than 800,000 distinct CDR3 sequences, approximately 15% being singletons. Sequencing input: memory CD4+ T cells from blood. These receptors came from a female donor in good health, serving as a healthy control. The CDR3 runs from the conserved cysteine through the conserved F or W. The D gene is left open where the match is weak. Clone size is stated in some rows and not others, as once, few, many or a class when expanded.

v_gene	d_gene	j_gene	len	abundance	CDR3nt	CDR3aa
TRBV15	.	TRBJ2-1	12	.	TGTGCCACCAGGCGGGACGGTCATGAGCAGTTCTTC	CATRRDGHEQFF
TRBV7-9	.	TRBJ2-2	16	many	TGTGCCAGCAGCTTACGTCAGCAGGGAAGCACCGGGGAGCTGTTTTTT	CASSLRQQGSTGELFF
TRBV4-2	.	TRBJ1-2	15	few	TGTGCCAGCAGCCATAATTTACAGGGTTCGTTTGGCTACACCTTC	CASSHNLQGSFGYTF
TRBV29-1	.	TRBJ1-1	12	few	TGCAGCGAACACCCTCTTGAGGCTGAAGCTTTCTTT	CSEHPLEAEAFF
TRBV24-1	.	TRBJ2-1	14	few	TGTGCCACCAGTGATGGCACCCCTTACAATGAGCAGTTCTTC	CATSDGTPYNEQFF
TRBV7-2	TRBD1	TRBJ2-1	17	few	TGTGCCAGCAGCGCGGACAGGGGGCTGAGCTCCTACAATGAGCAGTTCTTC	CASSADRGLSSYNEQFF
TRBV12-3/TRBV12-4	TRBD2	TRBJ2-1	16	many	TGTGCCAGCAGTTCTCCGGGACTACATTTATACAATGAGCAGTTCTTC	CASSSPGLHLYNEQFF
TRBV2	TRBD2	TRBJ2-3	16	.	TGTGCCAGCAGTGCAGACCGCGGGGCGGGGGGAGATACGCAGTATTTT	CASSADRGAGGDTQYF
TRBV7-2	.	TRBJ1-5	14	many	TGTGCCAGCAGCTTTATGTCGAGCAATCAGCCCCAGCATTTT	CASSFMSSNQPQHF
TRBV18	.	TRBJ2-7	12	many	TGTGCCAGCTCACCGGACCCGTACGAGCAGTACTTC	CASSPDPYEQYF
TRBV29-1	.	TRBJ1-2	13	.	TGCAGCTTCACCCCGGGGGGGGGCTACAGCTACACCTTC	CSFTPGGGYSYTF
TRBV7-2	.	TRBJ1-4	16	.	TGTGCCAGCAGCTTGGACATCAGAGCTGCTAATGAAAAACTGTTTTTT	CASSLDIRAANEKLFF
TRBV18	TRBD1	TRBJ2-7	14	.	TGTGCCAGCTCACCCGACAGGGGGCGGAACGAGCAGTACTTC	CASSPDRGRNEQYF
TRBV20-1	.	TRBJ1-1	15	few	TGCAGTGCTACAGACTACCGGACGGGGAACACTGAAGCTTTCTTT	CSATDYRTGNTEAFF
TRBV11-1	.	TRBJ2-5	13	few	TGTGCCAGCAGCTCAGGGACAAGGGAGACCCAGTACTTC	CASSSGTRETQYF
TRBV4-1	.	TRBJ1-4	13	.	TGCGCCAGCAGCCAGGCCCGGGGTGAAAAACTGTTTTTT	CASSQARGEKLFF
TRBV20-1	.	TRBJ2-2	13	.	TGCAGTGCTAGTAAAACGTACACCGGGGAGCTGTTTTTT	CSASKTYTGELFF
TRBV6-2/TRBV6-3	TRBD2	TRBJ2-5	16	.	TGTGCCAGCAGTTACTCGATGGCTAGCGGTAAAGAGACCCAGTACTTC	CASSYSMASGKETQYF
TRBV30	TRBD1	TRBJ1-4	13	.	TGTGCCTGGACGGGACAGGGTGCAGAAAAACTGTTTTTT	CAWTGQGAEKLFF
TRBV7-2	TRBD2	TRBJ2-3	14	many	TGTGCCAGCAGCTCGGGACTAGCGGGGGGTACGCAGTATTTT	CASSSGLAGGTQYF
TRBV4-1	TRBD1	TRBJ2-5	15	few	TGCGCCAGCAGCCAAGCCAGGGGGTACCAAGAGACCCAGTACTTC	CASSQARGYQETQYF
TRBV7-7	TRBD1	TRBJ2-5	15	.	TGTGCCAGCAGCAAGGGACAGGGAGAGGTGGAGACCCAGTACTTC	CASSKGQGEVETQYF
TRBV15	.	TRBJ2-7	13	few	TGTGCCACCAGCAGCGGCAGGGTAAACGAGCAGTACTTC	CATSSGRVNEQYF
TRBV12-3/TRBV12-4	.	TRBJ1-5	12	many	TGTGCCAGCAGGCAGGGTTCTCAGCCCCAGCATTTT	CASRQGSQPQHF
TRBV29-1	TRBD1	TRBJ2-7	12	many	TGCAGCGTTGAAGCGTGGGACAGGGGGCAGTACTTC	CSVEAWDRGQYF
TRBV18	.	TRBJ1-4	15	few	TGTGCCATCTCACCACGGGCAGCCCAGGGGGAAAAACTGTTTTTT	CAISPRAAQGEKLFF
TRBV9	.	TRBJ1-2	13	.	TGTGCCAGCAGCCCCGACACAGGTTATGGCTACACCTTC	CASSPDTGYGYTF
TRBV28	.	TRBJ1-4	14	few	TGTGCCAGCAGTTTTTGGACAACTAATGAAAAACTGTTTTTT	CASSFWTTNEKLFF
TRBV5-4	TRBD1	TRBJ1-2	16	.	TGTGCCAGCAGTTTGGGACAGGGTATGGTGGGTTATGGCTACACCTTC	CASSLGQGMVGYGYTF
TRBV6-5	.	TRBJ2-2	16	.	TGTGCCAGCAGTTACTTAAGGTCCATGAACACCGGGGAGCTGTTTTTT	CASSYLRSMNTGELFF
TRBV12-3/TRBV12-4	.	TRBJ1-6	15	few	TGTGCCAGCAGTTTGGGGCCCGATGGAAATTCACCCCTCCACTTT	CASSLGPDGNSPLHF
TRBV6-5	.	TRBJ2-1	12	.	TGTGCCAGCAAAAGGTGGGGGGATGAGCAGTTCTTC	CASKRWGDEQFF
TRBV5-5	.	TRBJ1-2	14	few	TGTGCCAGCACGAAAGAACAGGGAATCTATGGCTACACCTTC	CASTKEQGIYGYTF
TRBV9	.	TRBJ1-6	13	.	TGTGCCAGCAGGCAAGGGGATAATTCACCCCTCCACTTT	CASRQGDNSPLHF
TRBV5-8	.	TRBJ2-3	15	.	TGTGCCAGCAGCTTGCTTAGCGGATCGGGAGATACGCAGTATTTT	CASSLLSGSGDTQYF
TRBV28	.	TRBJ2-7	14	.	TGTGCCAGCAGTTCCTCACAGGGCAGGGGCGAGCAGTACTTC	CASSSSQGRGEQYF
TRBV20-1	TRBD2	TRBJ2-7	14	.	TGCAGTGCTAGCCCGGGACTACGACTTTGGGAGCAGTACTTC	CSASPGLRLWEQYF
TRBV12-3/TRBV12-4	.	TRBJ1-1	14	.	TGTGCCAGCAGTCGCCCCCCGACCAACACTGAAGCTTTCTTT	CASSRPPTNTEAFF
TRBV15	.	TRBJ2-5	13	many	TGTGCCACCAGAGGACATATGGGGGAGACCCAGTACTTC	CATRGHMGETQYF
TRBV15	TRBD1	TRBJ2-7	14	few	TGTGCCACCAGCAGAGCCAGGGGGTTGAACGAGCAGTACTTC	CATSRARGLNEQYF
TRBV11-2	TRBD1	TRBJ2-5	18	few	TGTGCCAGCAGACCTCGGACAGGGGGCGGGCAGGACCAAGAGACCCAGTACTTC	CASRPRTGGGQDQETQYF
TRBV5-4	.	TRBJ1-5	12	many	TGTGCCAGCAGCCTCCCTGGTCAGCCCCAGCATTTT	CASSLPGQPQHF
TRBV5-4	.	TRBJ2-1	12	.	TGTGCCAGCAGCAGCAGGGTAGATGAGCAGTTCTTC	CASSSRVDEQFF
TRBV9	.	TRBJ1-4	12	.	TGTGCCAGCACCCAATATGACGGGGAACTGTTTTTT	CASTQYDGELFF
TRBV28	.	TRBJ1-2	13	.	TGTGCCAGCAGGATTCCTCCTAACTATGGCTACACCTTC	CASRIPPNYGYTF
TRBV9	TRBD1	TRBJ1-5	13	many	TGTGCCAGCAGCGTAGCAGGGGGCCAGCCCCAGCATTTT	CASSVAGGQPQHF
TRBV20-1	TRBD2	TRBJ2-7	15	few	TGCAGTGCTAGAACGGGACTAGCGGGTCCCTACGAGCAGTACTTC	CSARTGLAGPYEQYF
TRBV6-5	TRBD2	TRBJ2-7	15	.	TGTGCCAGCAGCTCAAGACTAGCGGACATCTACGAGCAGTACTTC	CASSSRLADIYEQYF
TRBV7-2	.	TRBJ1-5	12	many	TGTGCCAGCAGCTCGGTCGATCAGCCCCAGCATTTT	CASSSVDQPQHF